This T cell receptor beta chain was obtained from a study of cytomegalovirus exposure and HLA in healthy donors. This PCR relied on a set of 60 Vbeta primers and 13 Jbeta primers. Produced via immunoSEQ multiplex PCR; TCRdb's table is partial and in-frame only. This repertoire shows about 130,000 clones, roughly 72% found once; its top ten account for about 1.7%. Overall study findings and caveats: Some highly shared sequence variants likely arose as a pipeline artifact.

V lost 3 bases, J lost 1 base, and 9 bases lay in between. Germline V gives CDR1 LGHNA, CDR2 YSLEER. This CDR3 spans 15 amino acids. A word on this clone: What it binds is unknown.

This sequence originates from a woman aged 45 to 65 in good health and CMV-seronegative. The chain uses TRBV4-3 and TRBJ2-2, with D perhaps TRBD2 (6 bases). The sequenced sample consisted of PBMCs. This chain's CDR3 is CASSHLAENTGELFF. The CDR3 coding sequence is TGCGCCAGCAGCCACTTAGCGGAGAACACCGGGGAGCTGTTTTTT.